Presented here are 16 T cell receptor beta chains from one specimen sequenced in a study of control samples from healthy donors and cancer patients. Data came from immunoSEQ multiplex PCR; TCRdb stores just in-frame clones and leaves some out. The top ten hold around 17% of the sample, which has approximately 120,000 clones, 80% to 90% seen once. What was sequenced was blood. These receptors all stem from a woman aged 45-65 years in good health.

This clone has just a few counts. The chain is built from TRBV7-2 and TRBJ1-3; D ambiguous. Germline V gene lookup returns CDR1 SGHTA and CDR2 FQGNSA. The length of the CDR3 is 15 residues. V gave up 1 base and J gave up 1 base, with 8 bases separating them. The CDR3 DNA is TGTGCCAGCAGCTTAGTGGCAGGTTCTGGAAACACCATATATTTT. It is translated as CASSLVAGSGNTIYF.

The chain employs TRBV5-4 and TRBJ1-6; 7 positions agree with TRBD1. The germline V gene encodes CDR1 SGHNT and CDR2 YYREEE (reference sequence). J was trimmed by 10 bases and V by 0 bases; bases with no gene match: 16. The CDR3 is 18 residues long. The CDR3 protein is CASSLGPGQLSSGSPLHF. Here the CDR3 DNA reads TGTGCCAGCAGCTTGGGCCCGGGACAGCTCTCCTCAGGGTCACCCCTCCACTTT.

The chain couples TRBV11-2 to TRBJ1-1; a weak D match, TRBD1 (6 bases). Germline loops: CDR1 SGHAT, CDR2 FQNNGV. The CDR3 contains 13 residues. With 2 bases removed from V and 8 bases from J, the gap between germline ends came to 12 bases. DNA of the CDR3: TGTGCCAGCAGCTTACAGGGGCGTCCAGAAGCTTTCTTT. It is translated as CASSLQGRPEAFF.

The V call is TRBV11-3, the J call TRBJ1-3; D unclear. Looked up from germline, CDR1 is SGHNT and CDR2 is YENEEA. Trimming removed 1 base at V and 2 bases at J, with 9 bases between. CDR3 length: 15 amino acids. The CDR3, as DNA: TGTGCCAGCAGCTTAGGCCAAACTCCTGGAAACACCATATATTTT. Amino acids: CASSLGQTPGNTIYF. Based on the CDR3 plus reference TRBV11-3 and TRBJ1-3, the full variable domain is EAGVVQSPRYKIIEKKQPVAFWCNPISGHNTLYWYLQNLGQGPELLIRYENEEAVDDSQLPKDRFSAERLKGVDSTLKIQPAELGDSAVYLCASSLGQTPGNTIYFGEGSWLTVV.

The rearrangement uses TRBV9 and TRBJ1-1; tentative D call: TRBD1 (5 bases). Germline CDR1 is SGDLS and CDR2 is YYNGEE. The V end was cut by 0 bases, the J end by 4 bases, with 19 bases between. The CDR3 consists of 17 residues. DNA for the CDR3: TGTGCCAGCAGCGTAGTAGGCTACGGGGGGAGCGGCACTGAAGCTTTCTTT. Its translation is CASSVVGYGGSGTEAFF.

The chain recombines TRBV28 with TRBJ1-2; tentative D call: TRBD1 (5 bases). V shed 6 bases and J shed 5 bases, with 16 bases lying between them. Looked up from germline, CDR1 is MDHEN and CDR2 is SYDVKM. The length of the CDR3 is 14 residues. The CDR3 region is CASSSTQGGYGYTF. The DNA for the CDR3 is TGTGCCAGCAGCTCGACTCAGGGCGGATATGGCTACACCTTC.

The chain recombines TRBV18 with TRBJ2-5, with D uncertain. The CDR3 is 15 residues long. CDR1 and CDR2 (germline): KGHSH, LQKENI. Trimming removed 3 bases at V and 5 bases at J, with 16 bases between. The CDR3 bases are TGTGCCAGCTCACCCCTAGGCGAAGAGGAGGAGACCCAGTACTTC. It specifies CASSPLGEEEETQYF.

This chain uses TRBV7-3 with TRBJ2-2; D might be TRBD2 (6 bases). Trimming took 5 bases from V and 6 from J, leaving 16 bases between them. The CDR3 has 15 residues. CDR1 and CDR2 from the germline V gene are SGHTA and FQGTGA. The CDR3 protein is CASSPGAVSSGELFF. The CDR3 DNA sequence: TGTGCCAGCAGCCCGGGAGCGGTGAGCTCCGGGGAGCTGTTTTTT.

This chain links TRBV9 with TRBJ1-2; 7 nucleotides align to TRBD1. Germline V gives CDR1 SGDLS, CDR2 YYNGEE. The CDR3 is 13 amino acids. V was pared by 3 bases and J by 5 bases, with 4 bases of the junction left unmatched. CDR3 sequence: CASSGQGGYGYTF. The CDR3 nucleotides are TGTGCCAGCAGCGGACAGGGTGGGTATGGCTACACCTTC.

The J gene is TRBJ1-1, the V gene TRBV10-3, with D perhaps matching TRBD1 (5 bases). The CDR3 extends over 14 amino acids. Trimming shortened V by 5 bases and J by 1 base, and 11 bases separated the two germline ends. Germline loops: CDR1 ENHRY, CDR2 SYGVKD. This chain's CDR3 is CAISSSGGNTEAFF. The CDR3 DNA reads as TGTGCCATCAGTAGTAGTGGGGGGAACACTGAAGCTTTCTTT.

This chain links TRBV7-6 with TRBJ2-3; weak D call: TRBD1 (6 bases). This CDR3 is built from 17 residues. Per the germline V gene, CDR1 is SGHVS and CDR2 is FNYEAQ. The V end lost 2 bases, the J end lost 3 bases, and 18 bases lay between the germline ends. CDR3 in amino acids: CASSLWPRGGRTDTQYF. The CDR3 nucleotides read TGTGCCAGCAGCTTATGGCCGAGAGGGGGACGGACAGATACGCAGTATTTT.

This chain connects TRBV3-1 (or the pseudogene TRBV3-2) to TRBJ2-7; 7 nucleotides align to TRBD2. Trimming cost V 3 bases and J 12 bases; bases outside gene matches: 17. CDR1 is LGHDT and CDR2 is YNNKEL in the germline V gene (reference sequence). CDR3 length equals 15 residues. This chain's CDR3 is CASSQGGTAAVVRYV. CDR3 sequence (DNA): TGTGCCAGCAGCCAGGGGGGGACTGCCGCCGTTGTGCGGTACGTC.

J is TRBJ2-1 and V is TRBV27, with 14 bases fitting TRBD2. The junction had 9 bases not matched to a gene; V was cut back by 6 bases and J by 5 bases. Germline CDR1 MNHEY, CDR2 SMNVEV (reference sequence). This CDR3 is built from 17 residues. CDR3 amino acids: CASSVSGTSGSHNEQFF. The CDR3 DNA follows: TGTGCCAGCAGCGTCTCCGGGACTAGCGGGAGTCACAATGAGCAGTTCTTC.

V and J are TRBV19 and TRBJ2-3, with D tentatively TRBD1 or TRBD2 (6 bases each). V was shortened by 6 bases and J by 12 bases, with 34 bases between the two germline ends. Germline values: CDR1 LNHDA, CDR2 SQIVND (reference sequence). This CDR3 comprises 18 residues. The DNA of the CDR3 is TGTGCCAGTAGGGACGTGCGGGGTGTAACCGGGACACACTTGGGCCAGTATTTT. As protein: CASRDVRGVTGTHLGQYF.

This clone was picked up one time. This chain joins TRBV27 and TRBJ1-1, with D hard to call. The germline V and J ends were trimmed by 0 bases and 5 bases, with 10 bases remaining between them. The CDR3 consists of 14 residues. The germline V gene has CDR1 MNHEY and CDR2 SMNVEV (reference sequence). CDR3 DNA sequence: TGTGCCAGCAGTTTATCGAGGACTTGGACTGAAGCTTTCTTT. As protein: CASSLSRTWTEAFF.

The chain is built from TRBV4-3 and TRBJ2-5; 8 positions agree with TRBD1. This CDR3 is built from 13 residues. Looked up from germline, CDR1 is LGHNA and CDR2 is YSLEER. After removal of 8 bases from V and 3 bases from J, the junction contained 5 bases not matched to a gene. This chain's CDR3 is CASGSDREETQYF. As DNA, the CDR3 is TGCGCCAGCGGCTCGGACAGGGAAGAGACCCAGTACTTC.